The table lists the clone carrying this T cell receptor (beta chain) with a few counts. The antigen remains unidentified. Relapse was seen in all patients after autologous stem cell transplantation, and brentuximab vedotin exposure was variable. This record belongs to a study of PD-1 blockade in classical Hodgkin lymphoma. The repertoire was sequenced with immunoSEQ multiplex PCR; TCRdb's copy has only in-frame clones and lacks some. The top ten clones hold over 8% of a sample with 43,000 or so clones, 88% of them seen once. Overall study findings and caveats: Newly diagnosed patients were said to have less baseline TCR diversity than healthy donors did.

The clonotype originates from a human donor with classical Hodgkin lymphoma. The sequencing here drew on peripheral blood mononuclear cells (PBMCs), taken at baseline.

The CDR3 coding sequence is TGTGCCAGCAGCGTGAATGTGGATCCGGGGCAGGCCTCTGGAAACACCATATATTTT. It specifies CASSVNVDPGQASGNTIYF. The chain combines TRBV9 with TRBJ1-3; D perhaps matches TRBD1 (5 bases). From germline, CDR1 is SGDLS and CDR2 YYNGEE. With 2 bases removed from V and 0 bases from J, the gap between germline ends came to 21 bases. CDR3 size: 19 residues. Supplemented by reference TRBV9 and TRBJ1-3, the full variable domain reads DSGVTQTPKHLITATGQRVTLRCSPRSGDLSVYWYQQSLDQGLQFLIQYYNGEERAKGNILERFSAQQFPDLHSELNLSSLELGDSALYFCASSVNVDPGQASGNTIYFGEGSWLTVV.